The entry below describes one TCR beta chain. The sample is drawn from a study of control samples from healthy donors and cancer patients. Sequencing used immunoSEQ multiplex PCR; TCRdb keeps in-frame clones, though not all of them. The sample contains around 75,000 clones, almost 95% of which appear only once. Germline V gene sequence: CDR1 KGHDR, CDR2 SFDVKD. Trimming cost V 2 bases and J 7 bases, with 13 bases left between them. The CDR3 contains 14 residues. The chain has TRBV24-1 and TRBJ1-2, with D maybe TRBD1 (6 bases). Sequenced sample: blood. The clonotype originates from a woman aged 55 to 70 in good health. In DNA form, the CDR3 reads TGTGCCACCAGTGATTCTCGGGGGCCAGTTGGCTACACCTTC. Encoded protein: CATSDSRGPVGYTF.